The rows below give T cell receptor beta chains drawn from one sample of a study of T cell responses to AZD1222 COVID-19 vaccine. Data came from immunoSEQ multiplex PCR; TCRdb stores just in-frame clones and leaves some out. Of around 120,000 clones in the sample, over 80% were seen once. Sample: peripheral blood, taken on day 0 of AZD1222 vaccination. The receptors here all came from an adult in good health. The CDR3 runs from the conserved cysteine through the conserved F or W. The D gene is left open where the match is weak. Some rows mark clone size as missing; the rest say once, few, many or name a class of expanded clone.

d_call j_call v_call clone_size cdr3_nt cdr3_aa
. TRBJ1-1 TRBV19 once TGTGCCAGTACTCTCGGGGTTTGGAACACTGAAGCTTTCTTT CASTLGVWNTEAFF
. TRBJ1-1 TRBV7-9 few TGTGCCAGCAGCTTAGCGAGGGTTAGGTATCAAGCTTTCTTT CASSLARVRYQAFF
. TRBJ2-7 TRBV7-2 once TGTGCCAGCAGCAGCGGGGGACAGGGCTATACAGGATCCTACGAGCAGTACTTC CASSSGGQGYTGSYEQYF
TRBD1 TRBJ2-2 TRBV10-1 . TGCGCCAGCAGTGAGGGACAGGCCGCGAACACCGGGGAGCTGTTTTTT CASSEGQAANTGELFF
. TRBJ2-2 TRBV11-3 few TGTGCCAGCAGCTTAGATGAGACCGGGGAGCTGTTTTTT CASSLDETGELFF
. TRBJ2-7 TRBV14 . TGTGCCAGCAGCCAAGAACCCGGACTATCCTACGAGCAGTACTTC CASSQEPGLSYEQYF
TRBD1 TRBJ2-2 TRBV5-1 . TGCGCCAGCAGCTTGATAGGGACAGGGAACACCGGGGAGCTGTTTTTT CASSLIGTGNTGELFF
. TRBJ2-1 TRBV29-1 . TGCAGCGTTTTGCCTGGGACAAGCTACAATGAGCAGTTCTTC CSVLPGTSYNEQFF
. TRBJ1-4 TRBV10-1 . TGCGCCAGCAGTCCGGGACACTCTAATGAAAAACTGTTTTTT CASSPGHSNEKLFF
TRBD2 TRBJ2-2 TRBV6-2/TRBV6-3 . TGTGCCAGCAGTTACACCGGGACTAAAGGGGAGCTGTTTTTT CASSYTGTKGELFF
. TRBJ1-1 TRBV6-2/TRBV6-3 . TGTGCCAGCAGTCGACCTGTAACAGGGGCTTTCTTT CASSRPVTGAFF
TRBD2 TRBJ2-1 TRBV28 . TGTGCCAGCAGTTTATTCTCTGAGGGACTAGCGGGAGGGATGGATGAGCAGTTCTTC CASSLFSEGLAGGMDEQFF
TRBD2 TRBJ2-1 TRBV11-2 . TGTGCCAGCAGCTTAGGGGCGGGAGTTCCCTACAATGAGCAGTTCTTC CASSLGAGVPYNEQFF
. TRBJ1-4 TRBV2 . TGTGCCAGCAGTAAGGATTTTAGCATGGATGAAAAACTGTTTTTT CASSKDFSMDEKLFF
. TRBJ1-4 TRBV4-3 . TGCGCCAGCAGCCAAGGCGGATACGGAAAACTGTTTTTT CASSQGGYGKLFF
TRBD1 TRBJ2-7 TRBV2 . TGTGCCAGCAAACCACAGGGGATAAAGGGCTACGAGCAGTACTTC CASKPQGIKGYEQYF
TRBD1 TRBJ2-7 TRBV28 . TGTGCCAGCAGTCTACCGGGACAGGGCCCGTCCTACGAGCAGTACTTC CASSLPGQGPSYEQYF
. TRBJ1-2 TRBV18 . TGTGCCAGCTCACCAACGGGTTGGGATGGCTACACCTTC CASSPTGWDGYTF
TRBD1 TRBJ1-1 TRBV4-1 . TGCGCCAGCAGCCAAGATGCGGGGACAGGGAGGTGGCACACTGAAGCTTTCTTT CASSQDAGTGRWHTEAFF
. TRBJ2-7 TRBV3-1/TRBV3-2 . TGTGCCAGCAGCGGACTGCGAACCGAAGGCTCCTACGAGCAGTACTTC CASSGLRTEGSYEQYF
. TRBJ1-5 TRBV5-6 once TGTGCCAGCAGCGAGTATGCCCAAAAAAATCAGCCCCAGCATTTT CASSEYAQKNQPQHF
. TRBJ1-5 TRBV19 . TGTGCCAGTAGTATAGCCCGGGGGAGAAGCAATCAGCCCCAGCATTTT CASSIARGRSNQPQHF
. TRBJ1-1 TRBV4-3 . TGCGCCAGCAGCCAAGATGGCTCGGGTATGAACACTGAAGCTTTCTTT CASSQDGSGMNTEAFF
. TRBJ1-6 TRBV6-5 . TGTGCCAGCCTCCGGGAGAGGGGTTCACCCCTCCACTTT CASLRERGSPLHF
. TRBJ1-2 TRBV28 . TGTGCCACCTCGTGGGGGGGTATAAACTATGGCTACACCTTC CATSWGGINYGYTF
. TRBJ2-3 TRBV25-1 . TGTGCCAGCAGTGAATTGGACGGGATAGATACGCAGTATTTT CASSELDGIDTQYF
. TRBJ1-5 TRBV28 . TGTGCCAGCAGTGTCAATCAGCCCCAGCATTTT CASSVNQPQHF
TRBD2 TRBJ2-5 TRBV2 . TGTGCCAGCAGTGAACCCGGGACTAGCGGTCTGTACCAAGAGACCCAGTACTTC CASSEPGTSGLYQETQYF
. TRBJ1-3 TRBV11-3 . TGTGCCAGCAGCTTACAGGGGACCTCTGGAAACACCATATATTTT CASSLQGTSGNTIYF
. TRBJ1-1 TRBV5-4 . TGTGCCAGCAGCCTGGACAGCCACACTGAAGCTTTCTTT CASSLDSHTEAFF
. TRBJ2-7 TRBV7-9 . TGTGCCAGCAGCTCCCGGGCAGGGGATGCGAACGAGCAGTACTTC CASSSRAGDANEQYF
TRBD1 TRBJ1-2 TRBV25-1 . TGTGCCACCACCACCCGGACAGGGGAGGACTATGGCTACACCTTC CATTTRTGEDYGYTF
. TRBJ1-5 TRBV9 . TGTGCCAGCAGCGTAGGGGAGGGGGGCAATCAGCCCCAGCATTTT CASSVGEGGNQPQHF
. TRBJ1-2 TRBV3-1/TRBV3-2 . TGTGCCAGCAGCCAGGGGTCCAGGGGCGGCTACACCTTC CASSQGSRGGYTF
. TRBJ2-5 TRBV28 . TGTGCCAGTAGTCCGCCCGTTGGAGTCCAAGAGACCCAGTACTTC CASSPPVGVQETQYF
TRBD1 TRBJ1-2 TRBV12-3/TRBV12-4 . TGTGCCAGCACCACGACAGGGCCTTATGGCTACACCTTC CASTTTGPYGYTF
. TRBJ1-4 TRBV28 . TGTGCCAGCAGACGGGACCTTACCCCAATTGCAACTAATGAAAAACTGTTTTTT CASRRDLTPIATNEKLFF
TRBD1 TRBJ1-4 TRBV5-1 once TGCGCCAGCAGCTTGGCGGGACAGGGATCTGAAAAACTGTTTTTT CASSLAGQGSEKLFF
. TRBJ1-5 TRBV10-2 . TGCGCCAGCAGCCCTCGAGGGCAACAGAGCAATCAGCCCCAGCATTTT CASSPRGQQSNQPQHF
. TRBJ1-2 TRBV5-6 . TGTGCCAGCAGCTCGCCTCCCGGCGGCTACACCTTC CASSSPPGGYTF
. TRBJ1-1 TRBV13 . TGTGCCAGCAGCCTCGGACTGACTGAAGCTTTCTTT CASSLGLTEAFF
. TRBJ1-3 TRBV7-2 . TGTGCCAGCAGTTCTAACTCTGGAAACACCATATATTTT CASSSNSGNTIYF
TRBD1 TRBJ2-5 TRBV19 once TGTGCCAGTAGGGGGACAGGGGAAGAGACCCAGTACTTC CASRGTGEETQYF
TRBD1 TRBJ2-1 TRBV7-2 . TGTGCCAGCAGCTTGGGACAGATTCACAATGAGCAGTTCTTC CASSLGQIHNEQFF
. TRBJ2-2 TRBV11-2 . TGTGCCAGCAGCTTAAGAAGGAGAAACACCGGGGAGCTGTTTTTT CASSLRRRNTGELFF
TRBD1 TRBJ2-2 TRBV15 once TGTGCCACCAGCAGAACAGGGGGCTCCGGGGAGCTGTTTTTT CATSRTGGSGELFF
. TRBJ1-5 TRBV6-5 . TGTGCCAGCAGATTTACCGTAGGAGGTCAGCCCCAGCATTTT CASRFTVGGQPQHF
. TRBJ1-1 TRBV9 . TGTGCCAGCAGCGTACGTATGGACGGTACGGGGACTGAAGCTTTCTTT CASSVRMDGTGTEAFF
. TRBJ1-2 TRBV13 . TGTGCCAGCAGCTTAGAAGATCAGATCTACACCTTC CASSLEDQIYTF